This T cell receptor (beta chain) came from a study of PD-1 blockade in classical Hodgkin lymphoma. The patients all showed relapse after autologous stem cell transplantation, while their brentuximab vedotin exposure varied. TCRdb's copy holds only in-frame clones and misses some; the assay was immunoSEQ multiplex PCR. Of about 84,000 clones listed, approximately 88% are singletons. Germline CDR1 is PRHDT and CDR2 is FYEKMQ (reference sequence). The CDR3 is made up of 15 amino acids. The V gene end was trimmed by 5 bases and the J gene end by 4 bases; junction bases not matched to a gene: 7. Overall study results and limits: There was a significant rise in CD4+ TCR diversity by C4D1, with no such rise for CD8+. Complete responders' baseline diversity resembled that of newly diagnosed patients. There remain no defined causes for the repertoire differences, which possibly reflect disease activity or prior therapy. Newly diagnosed patients were reported to exhibit reduced baseline TCR diversity relative to healthy donors.

This clone appeared a few times. As yet, its antigen is unknown. The chain carries TRBV13 and TRBJ1-2, with 10 bases matching TRBD1. This TCR derives from a human donor with classical Hodgkin lymphoma. The material sequenced was peripheral blood mononuclear cells (PBMCs), taken at baseline. Here the CDR3 reads CASSPVRTGGYGYTF. The CDR3 DNA sequence: TGTGCCAGCAGCCCCGTTCGGACAGGGGGCTATGGCTACACCTTC.